The subject of this entry is one T cell receptor beta chain. The same CDR3 also results from other DNA sequences found in this sample. Genomic DNA belonging to each subset was distributed in equal measure over several immunoSEQ plates. In the authors' workflow: Filtering was not the same, since immunoSEQ gave junction-only sequences without quality scores. Sequencing was performed with immunoSEQ multiplex PCR; in TCRdb, only in-frame clones are kept and a portion is missing. V and J calls and clone size are as listed in that table; D and trimming were resolved from the DNA. The sample includes 1.5 million to 1.9 million clones, roughly 98% of them seen just once. The CDR3 length is 14 residues. V was trimmed by 4 bases and J by 0 bases, leaving 8 bases between them. CDR1 is MNHNS and CDR2 is SASEGT in the germline V gene. Researchers partitioned CD4+ cells into CD45RA+ naive and CD45RA-negative memory subsets.

The data are from a study of shared clonotypes between healthy human individuals. Turning to the study itself: Three CD4 naive, three CD4 memory, two CD8 naive and one CD8 memory plate were used per donor.

What was sequenced was naive CD4+ T cells sorted from blood. The sample's subset: CD45RA+ positively selected. The chain recombines TRBV6-1 with TRBJ2-3, with a tentative D call TRBD2 (6 bases). The clonotype originates from a man younger than 40 in good health. In nucleotides, the CDR3 is TGTGCCAGCAGTGGGAGGGATAGCACAGATACGCAGTATTTT. Its protein is CASSGRDSTDTQYF.